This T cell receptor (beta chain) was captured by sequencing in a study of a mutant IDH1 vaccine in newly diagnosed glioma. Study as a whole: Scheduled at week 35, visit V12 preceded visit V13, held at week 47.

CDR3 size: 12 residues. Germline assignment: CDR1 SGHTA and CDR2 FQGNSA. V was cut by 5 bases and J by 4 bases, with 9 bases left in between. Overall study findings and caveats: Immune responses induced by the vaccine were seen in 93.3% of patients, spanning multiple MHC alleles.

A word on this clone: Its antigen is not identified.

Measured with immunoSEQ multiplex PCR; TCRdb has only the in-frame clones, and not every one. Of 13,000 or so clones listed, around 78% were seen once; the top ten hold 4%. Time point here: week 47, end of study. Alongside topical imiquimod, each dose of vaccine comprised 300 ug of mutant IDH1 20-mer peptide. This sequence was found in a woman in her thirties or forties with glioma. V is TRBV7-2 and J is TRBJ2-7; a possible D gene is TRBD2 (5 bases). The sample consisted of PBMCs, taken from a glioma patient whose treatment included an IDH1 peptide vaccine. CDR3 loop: CASSILAYEQYF. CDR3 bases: TGTGCCAGCAGCATTCTAGCTTACGAGCAGTACTTC.